The 31 T cell receptor beta chains below were found in one sample sequenced in a study of patients and donors after allogeneic stem cell transplantation. TCRdb used MiXCR to reprocess the RT-PCR reads, holding one entry per CDR3 protein. This sample yields about a million distinct CDR3 sequences, of which about 20% are seen a single time; 6% belongs to the top ten. Sequenced: blood, either unsorted or a sorted T cell fraction (not recorded which). Every receptor here comes from a human donor who was either an allogeneic HSCT recipient or a stem cell or donor lymphocyte infusion donor (not recorded which). It is not recorded whose cells these are; they may come from a transplant donor.

V usage is TRBV11-1 and J usage is TRBJ2-3, with D perhaps TRBD2 (5 bases). The CDR3 consists of 19 residues. With 3 bases removed from V and 1 base from J, the gap between germline ends came to 23 bases. Germline assignment: CDR1 SGHAT and CDR2 FQDESV (reference sequence). CDR3 DNA: TGTGCCAGCAGCTTGCCTTCTAGTGCGGGTGCGATCCGCACAGATACGCAGTATTTT. Translated: CASSLPSSAGAIRTDTQYF.

The V and J genes are TRBV29-1 and TRBJ1-1; possibly TRBD1 for D (6 bases). Trimming stripped 2 bases from V and 9 bases from J, with 25 bases between. The CDR3 extends over 16 amino acids. CDR1 is SQVTM, CDR2 ANQGSEA, per germline. CDR3 nucleotide sequence: TGCAGCGTTGAACTTCGGGGGGGCGCGGAGACAGTCAAAGCTTTCTTT. Translated: CSVELRGGAETVKAFF.

This clonotype was seen many times. The chain combines TRBV6-1 with TRBJ2-6; D might be TRBD1 (6 bases). V was pared by 6 bases and J by 1 base, with 7 bases between. The length of the CDR3 is 14 residues. Germline CDR1 is MNHNS and CDR2 is SASEGT. The CDR3 coding sequence is TGTGCCAGCAGGGACAGTTCTGGGGCCAACGTCCTGACTTTC. This codes for CASRDSSGANVLTF.

The chain joins TRBV5-1 to TRBJ2-5; no definite D call. The CDR3 loop spans 14 amino acids. Germline values: CDR1 SGHRS, CDR2 YFSETQ. The V gene lost 1 base and the J gene lost 4 bases, with 11 bases spanning the gap. The DNA for the CDR3 is TGCGCCAGCAGCTTGTATGGGGTGGGAGAGACCCAGTACTTC. It encodes CASSLYGVGETQYF.

The rearrangement links TRBV7-2 to TRBJ2-5; D possibly corresponds to TRBD1 (5 bases). Germline V lookup: CDR1 SGHTA, CDR2 FQGNSA. The CDR3 length is 15 residues. V was cut by 1 base and J by 4 bases, with 13 bases left in between. CDR3 sequence (DNA): TGTGCCAGCAGCTTAGTAGGGGCCCAGGCAGAGACCCAGTACTTC. Its protein is CASSLVGAQAETQYF.

The J gene is TRBJ1-4, the V gene TRBV20-1; D perhaps matches TRBD1 (6 bases). V was trimmed by 2 bases and J by 10 bases, leaving 23 bases between them. The germline CDR1 and CDR2 sequences are DFQATT and SNEGSKA (reference sequence). This CDR3 contains 16 residues. This chain's CDR3 is CSARKLKRVGAGKLFF. The DNA of the CDR3 is TGCAGTGCTAGAAAACTTAAGAGGGTGGGGGCCGGAAAACTGTTTTTT.

This clonotype was seen a few times. V usage is TRBV29-1 and J usage is TRBJ2-1; TRBD1 or TRBD2 may be the D gene (5 bases each). The CDR3 runs 13 residues. Trimming removed 2 bases from V and 6 bases from J, with 11 bases in between. CDR1 is SQVTM, CDR2 ANQGSEA, per germline. CDR3 protein: CSVEFGAGNEQFF. In nucleotides, the CDR3 is TGCAGCGTTGAATTCGGGGCGGGCAATGAGCAGTTCTTC.

The gene calls are TRBV9 and TRBJ1-2, with D tentatively TRBD1 (5 bases). Germline V gives CDR1 SGDLS, CDR2 YYNGEE. The CDR3 consists of 12 residues. Trimming took 2 bases from V and 8 from J, leaving 10 bases between them. The CDR3 here is CASSVGDEGYTF. Written as DNA, the CDR3 is TGTGCCAGCAGCGTTGGGGACGAGGGCTACACCTTC.

V usage is TRBV29-1 and J usage is TRBJ1-1, with D possibly TRBD1 on 6 matching bases. V was trimmed by 7 bases and J by 3 bases, leaving 15 bases between them. The CDR3 extends over 13 amino acids. CDR1 and CDR2 (germline): SQVTM, ANQGSEA. This CDR3 reads CSARQVGYTEAFF. The CDR3 coding sequence is TGCAGCGCCCGACAGGTGGGGTACACTGAAGCTTTCTTT.

This clonotype was picked up a small number of times. Here the CDR3 reads CSVRGQALGEQYF. The CDR3 region has the DNA TGCAGCGTGAGGGGACAGGCCCTTGGCGAGCAGTACTTC. The rearrangement joins TRBV29-1 to TRBJ2-7; 8 bases are shared with TRBD1. The germline CDR1 and CDR2 sequences are SQVTM and ANQGSEA. CDR3 length: 13 residues. V lost 6 bases, J lost 6 bases, and 10 bases stayed unmatched.

The rearrangement links TRBV3-1 to TRBJ2-1; TRBD2 matches 7 bases. The CDR3 covers 14 residues. The V gene end was trimmed by 7 bases and the J gene end by 6 bases; junction bases not matched to a gene: 9. Germline-derived CDR1 and CDR2 are LGHDT and YNNKEL (reference sequence). CDR3 sequence (DNA): TGTGCCAGCACCCGCTTGGCTAGCGGCAATGAGCAGTTCTTC. It codes for CASTRLASGNEQFF.

The CDR3 region is CASSLGWGEGAKRPYEQYF. CDR3 sequence (DNA): TGTGCCAGCAGTTTAGGATGGGGGGAGGGGGCCAAACGGCCCTACGAGCAGTACTTC. This chain uses TRBV12-3 or TRBV12-4 with TRBJ2-7; D may be TRBD1 or TRBD2 (7 bases each). Deletions cut 1 base from V and 2 bases from J, with 24 bases between. There are 19 residues in the CDR3.

V and J are TRBV9 and TRBJ1-1; D ambiguous. Trimming stripped 0 bases from V and 1 base from J, with 10 bases between. This CDR3 is built from 15 residues. Germline assignment: CDR1 SGDLS and CDR2 YYNGEE. The CDR3 sequence is CASSVVGRGNTEAFF. CDR3 in DNA: TGTGCCAGCAGCGTAGTAGGACGGGGGAACACTGAAGCTTTCTTT.

The CDR3: CASSARQDLAKNIQYF. The CDR3, as DNA: TGTGCCAGCAGCGCCAGACAGGATTTAGCCAAAAACATTCAGTACTTC. J is TRBJ2-4 and V is TRBV9; maybe TRBD1 (6 bases). The CDR3 spans 16 residues. V was pared by 3 bases and J by 0 bases, with 13 bases between. In germline, CDR1 is SGDLS, CDR2 YYNGEE.

V usage is TRBV12-3 or TRBV12-4 and J usage is TRBJ1-1, with D possibly being TRBD1 (5 bases). This CDR3 contains 14 residues. V lost 6 bases and J lost 7, with 18 bases in between. CDR3 DNA: TGTGCCAGCAGGGGACCGGGACGGAAACGTGAAGCTTTCTTT. Protein product: CASRGPGRKREAFF.

This clonotype was observed a handful of times. The genes are TRBV19 and TRBJ1-6; TRBD1 aligns across 11 bases. V gave up 3 bases and J gave up 10 bases; unmatched junction bases: 5. Germline V CDR1 and CDR2: LNHDA, SQIVND (reference sequence). The CDR3 length is 15 residues. CDR3: CASSIGQGARSPLHF. As DNA, the CDR3 is TGTGCCAGTAGTATTGGACAGGGGGCAAGATCACCCCTCCACTTT.

This clonotype was seen a handful of times. This chain joins TRBV20-1 and TRBJ1-1; perhaps TRBD1 as D (6 bases). Between the trimmed V and J ends, which lost 3 bases and 0 bases, there was a span of 17 bases. CDR1 and CDR2 from the germline V gene are DFQATT and SNEGSKA (reference sequence). The length of the CDR3 is 16 residues. This CDR3 is CSASRGAHEVNTEAFF. CDR3 nucleotides: TGCAGTGCTAGTCGGGGGGCGCATGAAGTGAACACTGAAGCTTTCTTT.

This clonotype was counted many times. This chain joins TRBV7-3 and TRBJ2-1; D ambiguous. The CDR3 contains 13 residues. CDR1 SGHTA and CDR2 FQGTGA come from the germline V gene. The chain's CDR3 is CASRASSYNEQFF. For the CDR3, the DNA is TGTGCTTCAAGGGCCTCTTCCTACAATGAGCAGTTCTTC.

The J gene is TRBJ2-5, the V gene TRBV2; 7 positions match TRBD2. Germline CDR1 and CDR2: SNHLY and FYNNEI. J was trimmed by 1 base and V by 7 bases; bases with no gene match: 6. The CDR3 runs 14 residues. The CDR3 loop reads CASTLGGSQETQYF. The CDR3 DNA reads TGTGCCAGCACCCTCGGCGGGAGCCAAGAGACCCAGTACTTC. The variable domain in full, with the rest retrieved from reference TRBV2 and TRBJ2-5, is EPEVTQTPSHQVTQMGQEVILRCVPISNHLYFYWYRQILGQKVEFLVSFYNNEISEKSEIFDDQFSVERPDGSNFTLKIRSTKLEDSAMYFCASTLGGSQETQYFGPGTRLLVL.

This clonotype was found a few times. The rearrangement links TRBV6-1 to TRBJ2-4; 7 nucleotides match TRBD1. The CDR3 length is 16 residues. Unmatched junction bases numbered 7, after V lost 5 bases and J lost 0 bases. CDR1 and CDR2 from the germline V gene are MNHNS and SASEGT. Written as DNA, the CDR3 is TGTGCCAGCAGTCCCCAGGGACAGTTAGCCAAAAACATTCAGTACTTC. Protein: CASSPQGQLAKNIQYF.

The chain combines TRBV10-3 with TRBJ1-2; D is ambiguous. V was clipped by 10 bases and J by 4 bases, with 10 bases between them. The CDR3 totals 11 residues. Looked up from germline, CDR1 is ENHRY and CDR2 is SYGVKD. CDR3 DNA: TGTGCCACGCTAGAGGGCTATGGCTACACCTTC. Residues: CATLEGYGYTF.

The rearrangement links TRBV12-3 or TRBV12-4 to TRBJ1-5; tentative D call: TRBD1 (5 bases). The CDR3 is made up of 15 amino acids. With 5 bases removed from V and 0 bases from J, the gap between germline ends came to 11 bases. CDR3 amino acids: CASSTAGNSNQPQHF. DNA for the CDR3: TGTGCCAGCAGTACGGCAGGGAATAGCAATCAGCCCCAGCATTTT.

This clonotype was seen a handful of times. The chain combines TRBV29-1 with TRBJ1-1; D is unresolved. Deletions cut 7 bases from V and 0 bases from J, with 12 bases between. The CDR3 covers 13 residues. From germline, CDR1 is SQVTM and CDR2 ANQGSEA. The CDR3 DNA reads as TGCAGCGCCGAGGACGGCCTGAACACTGAAGCTTTCTTT. Translating gives CSAEDGLNTEAFF. Using reference TRBV29-1 and TRBJ1-1 for the parts outside the CDR3, the full variable domain is SAVISQKPSRDICQRGTSLTIQCQVDSQVTMMFWYRQQPGQSLTLIATANQGSEATYESGFVIDKFPISRPNLTFSTLTVSNMSPEDSSIYLCSAEDGLNTEAFFGQGTRLTVV.

This chain uses TRBV20-1 with TRBJ2-7; D is uncertain. Germline V lookup: CDR1 DFQATT, CDR2 SNEGSKA (reference sequence). V lost 3 bases and J lost 0, with 9 bases in between. CDR3 length: 13 residues. The CDR3 region is CSASDASSYEQYF. CDR3 DNA sequence: TGCAGTGCTAGTGACGCGAGCTCCTACGAGCAGTACTTC.

The CDR3 DNA is TGTGCCAGCAGTGAACGGAACACTGAAGCTTTCTTT. Amino acids: CASSERNTEAFF. The chain has TRBV2 and TRBJ1-1; D ambiguous. Germline loops: CDR1 SNHLY, CDR2 FYNNEI. CDR3 length: 12 residues. V was cut by 2 bases and J by 1 base, with 2 bases left in between.

This clonotype was counted many times. The rearrangement uses TRBV20-1 and TRBJ1-1; D ambiguous. CDR1 DFQATT and CDR2 SNEGSKA come from the germline V gene (reference sequence). V gave up 4 bases and J gave up 0 bases, with 3 bases separating them. The CDR3 is 11 amino acids. The CDR3 nucleotides read TGCAGTGCTAAGATGAACACTGAAGCTTTCTTT. Its translation is CSAKMNTEAFF.

The chain carries TRBV4-3 and TRBJ1-1, with D hard to call. This CDR3 is built from 13 residues. Germline V gene sequence: CDR1 LGHNA, CDR2 YSLEER. With 3 bases removed from V and 0 bases from J, the gap between germline ends came to 5 bases. CDR3 sequence (DNA): TGCGCCAGCAGCCAGCGGGTGAACACTGAAGCTTTCTTT. As protein: CASSQRVNTEAFF.

This clonotype was counted a few times. The V and J genes are TRBV20-1 and TRBJ2-7; 9 bases align to TRBD2. The CDR3 is 14 residues long. Germline V lookup: CDR1 DFQATT, CDR2 SNEGSKA (reference sequence). V shed 5 bases and J 2 bases; nucleotides not matched to a gene: 7. CDR3 sequence reads: CSALPGGGAYEQYF. For the CDR3, the DNA is TGCAGTGCTCTCCCGGGCGGGGGGGCCTACGAGCAGTACTTC.

A few counts support this clonotype. The J gene is TRBJ2-7, the V gene TRBV5-1; TRBD2 matches at 11 bases. The germline V gene has CDR1 SGHRS and CDR2 YFSETQ. V lost 5 bases, J lost 5 bases, and 9 bases stayed unmatched. The CDR3 totals 15 residues. CDR3: CASSQGTSGNHEQYF. CDR3 coding DNA: TGCGCCAGCAGTCAAGGGACTAGCGGAAACCACGAGCAGTACTTC.

At least ten counts were recorded for this clonotype. This rearrangement joins TRBV12-3 or TRBV12-4 to TRBJ1-1; D unresolved. Trimming removed 4 bases at V and 4 bases at J, with 10 bases between. The CDR3 is 13 amino acids. CDR3 sequence (DNA): TGTGCCAGCAGTTCCAGGTGGGGCACTGAAGCTTTCTTT. Protein: CASSSRWGTEAFF.

This chain connects TRBV4-3 to TRBJ1-4; D call uncertain. Deletions cut 4 bases from V and 8 bases from J, with 17 bases between. This CDR3 is 15 amino acids long. The germline CDR1 and CDR2 sequences are LGHNA and YSLEER. For the CDR3, the DNA is TGCGCCAGCAGCCCGGACGAAGGCCGGGGAGAAAAACTGTTTTTT. Translation gives CASSPDEGRGEKLFF.